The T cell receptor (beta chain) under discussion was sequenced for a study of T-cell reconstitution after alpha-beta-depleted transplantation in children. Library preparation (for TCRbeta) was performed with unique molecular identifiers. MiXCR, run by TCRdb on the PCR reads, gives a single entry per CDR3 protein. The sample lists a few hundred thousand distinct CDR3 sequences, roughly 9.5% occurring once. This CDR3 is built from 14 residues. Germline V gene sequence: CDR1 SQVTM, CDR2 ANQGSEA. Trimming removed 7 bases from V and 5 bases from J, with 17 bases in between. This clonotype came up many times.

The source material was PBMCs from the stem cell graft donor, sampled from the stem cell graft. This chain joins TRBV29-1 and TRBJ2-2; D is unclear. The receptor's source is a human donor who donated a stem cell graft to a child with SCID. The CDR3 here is CSATGPVGTGELFF. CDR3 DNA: TGCAGCGCTACTGGGCCCGTGGGAACCGGGGAGCTGTTTTTT.